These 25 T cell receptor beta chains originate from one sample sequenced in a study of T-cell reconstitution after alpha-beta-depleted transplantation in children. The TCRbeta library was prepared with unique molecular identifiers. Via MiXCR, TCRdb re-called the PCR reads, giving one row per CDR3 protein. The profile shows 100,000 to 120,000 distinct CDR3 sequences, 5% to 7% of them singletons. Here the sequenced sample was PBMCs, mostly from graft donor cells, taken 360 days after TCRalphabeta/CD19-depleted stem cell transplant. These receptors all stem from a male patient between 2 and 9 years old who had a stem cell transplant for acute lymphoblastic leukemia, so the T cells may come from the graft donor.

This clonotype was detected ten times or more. CDR3 amino acids: CASSLDLGLWGPNYGYTF. The CDR3 DNA sequence: TGTGCCAGCAGCTTAGATCTAGGACTATGGGGGCCTAACTATGGCTACACCTTC. V is TRBV11-2 and J is TRBJ1-2, with a tentative D call TRBD1 (6 bases). The V and J ends lost 0 bases and 0 bases respectively, with 17 bases between them. The CDR3 extends over 18 amino acids. The germline V gene has CDR1 SGHAT and CDR2 FQNNGV. Full variable domain (outside the CDR3, taken from reference TRBV11-2 and TRBJ1-2): EAGVAQSPRYKIIEKRQSVAFWCNPISGHATLYWYQQILGQGPKLLIQFQNNGVVDDSQLPKDRFSAERLKGVDSTLKIQPAKLEDSAVYLCASSLDLGLWGPNYGYTFGSGTRLTVV.

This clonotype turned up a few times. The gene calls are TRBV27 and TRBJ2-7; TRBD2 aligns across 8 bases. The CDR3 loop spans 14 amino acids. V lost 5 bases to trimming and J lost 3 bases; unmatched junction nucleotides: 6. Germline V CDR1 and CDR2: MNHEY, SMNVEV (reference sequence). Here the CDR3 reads CASSPIAGFYEQYF. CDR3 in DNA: TGTGCCAGCAGTCCGATAGCGGGGTTCTACGAGCAGTACTTC.

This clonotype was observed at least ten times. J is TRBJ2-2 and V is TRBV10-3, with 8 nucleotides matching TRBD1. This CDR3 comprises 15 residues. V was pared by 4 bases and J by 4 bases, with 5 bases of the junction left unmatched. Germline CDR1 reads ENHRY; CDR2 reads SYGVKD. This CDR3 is CAISAGQGSTGELFF. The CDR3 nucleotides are TGTGCCATCAGTGCCGGACAGGGAAGCACCGGGGAGCTGTTTTTT.

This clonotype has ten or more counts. In nucleotides, the CDR3 is TGTGCCAGCAGTTACGCCAGGGGATATGGCTACACCTTC. It specifies CASSYARGYGYTF. The chain carries TRBV6-5 and TRBJ1-2; possible D gene TRBD1, 6 bases. The CDR3 runs to 13 residues. Germline-derived CDR1 and CDR2 are MNHEY and SVGAGI. V was clipped by 2 bases and J by 5 bases, with 9 bases between them.

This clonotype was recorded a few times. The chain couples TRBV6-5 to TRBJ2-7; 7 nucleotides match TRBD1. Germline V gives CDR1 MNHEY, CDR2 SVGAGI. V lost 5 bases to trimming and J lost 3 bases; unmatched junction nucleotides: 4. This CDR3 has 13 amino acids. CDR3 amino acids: CASSPDRFYEQYF. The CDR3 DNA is TGTGCCAGCAGTCCGGACAGGTTCTACGAGCAGTACTTC.

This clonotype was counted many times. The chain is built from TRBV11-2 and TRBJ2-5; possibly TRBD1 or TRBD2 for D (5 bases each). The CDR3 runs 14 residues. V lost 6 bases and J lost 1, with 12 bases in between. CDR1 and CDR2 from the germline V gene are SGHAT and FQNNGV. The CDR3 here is CASRFGAGQETQYF. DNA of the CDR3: TGTGCCAGCAGGTTTGGGGCGGGCCAAGAGACCCAGTACTTC.

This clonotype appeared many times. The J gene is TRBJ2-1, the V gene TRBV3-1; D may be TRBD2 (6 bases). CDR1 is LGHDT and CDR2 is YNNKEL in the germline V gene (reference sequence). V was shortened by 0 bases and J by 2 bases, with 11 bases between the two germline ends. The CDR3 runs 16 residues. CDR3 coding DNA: TGTGCCAGCAGCCAAGACTCGGGGGACCCCTACAATGAGCAGTTCTTC. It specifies CASSQDSGDPYNEQFF.

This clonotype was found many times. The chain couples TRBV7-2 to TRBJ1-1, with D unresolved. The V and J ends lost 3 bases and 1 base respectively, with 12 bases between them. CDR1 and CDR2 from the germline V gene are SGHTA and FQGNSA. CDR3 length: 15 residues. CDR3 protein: CASSFLSGANTEAFF. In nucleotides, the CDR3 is TGTGCCAGCAGCTTTCTGTCCGGAGCGAACACTGAAGCTTTCTTT.

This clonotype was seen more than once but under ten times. DNA of the CDR3: TGCGCCAGCAGCTTGGCCGTCGGGGGGTGGCAAGAGACCCAGTACTTC. It codes for CASSLAVGGWQETQYF. V is TRBV5-1 and J is TRBJ2-5; 7 nucleotides match TRBD2. The V gene's germline CDR1 is SGHRS and CDR2 YFSETQ. J was trimmed by 2 bases and V by 0 bases; bases with no gene match: 7. The CDR3 extends over 16 amino acids. Together with reference TRBV5-1 and TRBJ2-5, the CDR3 gives the full variable domain: KAGVTQTPRYLIKTRGQQVTLSCSPISGHRSVSWYQQTPGQGLQFLFEYFSETQRNKGNFPGRFSGRQFSNSRSEMNVSTLELGDSALYLCASSLAVGGWQETQYFGPGTRLLVL.

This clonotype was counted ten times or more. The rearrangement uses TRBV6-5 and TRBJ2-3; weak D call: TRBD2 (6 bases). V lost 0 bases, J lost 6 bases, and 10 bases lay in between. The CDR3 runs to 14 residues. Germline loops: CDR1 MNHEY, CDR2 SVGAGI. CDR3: CASSYSTRADTQYF. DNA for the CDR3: TGTGCCAGCAGTTACTCGACTAGGGCTGATACGCAGTATTTT.

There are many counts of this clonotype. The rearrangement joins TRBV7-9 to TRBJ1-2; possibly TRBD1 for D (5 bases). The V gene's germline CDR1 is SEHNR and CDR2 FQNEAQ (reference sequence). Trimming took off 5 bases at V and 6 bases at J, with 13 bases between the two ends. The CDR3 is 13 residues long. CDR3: CASSPNKGHGYTF. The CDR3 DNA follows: TGTGCCAGCAGCCCGAACAAGGGGCATGGCTACACCTTC.

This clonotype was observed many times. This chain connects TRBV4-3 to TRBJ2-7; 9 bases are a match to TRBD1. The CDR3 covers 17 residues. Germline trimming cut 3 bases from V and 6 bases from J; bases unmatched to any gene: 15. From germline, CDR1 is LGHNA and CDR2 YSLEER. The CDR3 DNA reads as TGCGCCAGCAGCCAGGGGCTCGTTGGGACAGGGTCAGGCGAGCAGTACTTC. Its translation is CASSQGLVGTGSGEQYF.

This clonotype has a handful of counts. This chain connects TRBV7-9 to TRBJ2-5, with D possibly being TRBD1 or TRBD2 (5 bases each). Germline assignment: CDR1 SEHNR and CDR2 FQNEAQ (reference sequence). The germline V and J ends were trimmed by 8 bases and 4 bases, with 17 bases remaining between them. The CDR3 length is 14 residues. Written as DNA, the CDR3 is TGTGCCAGCCGGGATCAGGGTTTCCGAGAGACCCAGTACTTC. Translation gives CASRDQGFRETQYF.

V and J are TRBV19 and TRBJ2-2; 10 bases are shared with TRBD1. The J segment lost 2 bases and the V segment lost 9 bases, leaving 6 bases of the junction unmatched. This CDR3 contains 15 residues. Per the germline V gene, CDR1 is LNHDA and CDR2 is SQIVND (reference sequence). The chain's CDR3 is CASVGTGENTGELFF. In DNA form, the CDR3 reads TGTGCCAGCGTGGGGACAGGGGAAAACACCGGGGAGCTGTTTTTT. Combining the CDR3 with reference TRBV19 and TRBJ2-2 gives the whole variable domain DGGITQSPKYLFRKEGQNVTLSCEQNLNHDAMYWYRQDPGQGLRLIYYSQIVNDFQKGDIAEGYSVSREKKESFPLTVTSAQKNPTAFYLCASVGTGENTGELFFGEGSRLTVL.

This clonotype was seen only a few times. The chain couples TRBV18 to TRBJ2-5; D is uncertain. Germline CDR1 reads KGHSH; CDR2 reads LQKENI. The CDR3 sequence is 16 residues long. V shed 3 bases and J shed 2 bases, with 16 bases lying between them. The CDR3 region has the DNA TGTGCCAGCTCACCGTCGTTGGCAGGCCATCAAGAGACCCAGTACTTC. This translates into CASSPSLAGHQETQYF.

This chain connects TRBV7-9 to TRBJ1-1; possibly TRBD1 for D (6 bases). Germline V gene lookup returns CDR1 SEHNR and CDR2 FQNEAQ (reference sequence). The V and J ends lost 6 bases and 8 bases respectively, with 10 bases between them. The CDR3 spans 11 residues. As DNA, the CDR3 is TGTGCCAGCAGACTAGGGACAGAAGCTTTCTTT. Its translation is CASRLGTEAFF.

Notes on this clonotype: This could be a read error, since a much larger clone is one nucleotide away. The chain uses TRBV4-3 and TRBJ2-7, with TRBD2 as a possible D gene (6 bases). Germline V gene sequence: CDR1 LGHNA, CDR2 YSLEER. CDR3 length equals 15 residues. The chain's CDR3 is CSSSQTGLGVYEQYF. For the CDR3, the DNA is TGCTCCAGCAGCCAAACGGGACTTGGGGTCTACGAGCAGTACTTC.

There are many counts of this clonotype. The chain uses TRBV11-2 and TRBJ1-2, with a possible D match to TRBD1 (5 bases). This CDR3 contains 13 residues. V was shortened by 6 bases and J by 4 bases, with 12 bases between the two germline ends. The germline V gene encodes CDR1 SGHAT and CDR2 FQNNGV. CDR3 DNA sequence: TGTGCCAGCAGTTACGACAGCGTCTATGGCTACACCTTC. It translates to CASSYDSVYGYTF.

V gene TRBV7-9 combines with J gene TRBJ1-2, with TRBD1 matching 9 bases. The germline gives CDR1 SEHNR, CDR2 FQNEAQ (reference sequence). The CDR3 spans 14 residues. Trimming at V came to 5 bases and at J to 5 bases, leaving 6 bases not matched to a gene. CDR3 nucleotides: TGTGCCAGCAGCCCCTCGGGACAGGGTTATGGCTACACCTTC. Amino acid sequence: CASSPSGQGYGYTF.

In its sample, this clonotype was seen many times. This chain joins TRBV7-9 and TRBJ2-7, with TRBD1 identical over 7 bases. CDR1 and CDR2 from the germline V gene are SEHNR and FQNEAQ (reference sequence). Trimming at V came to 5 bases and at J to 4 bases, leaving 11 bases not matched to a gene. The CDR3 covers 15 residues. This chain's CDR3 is CASSPFRNRGYEQYF. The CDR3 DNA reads TGTGCCAGCAGCCCATTCCGGAACAGGGGTTACGAGCAGTACTTC.

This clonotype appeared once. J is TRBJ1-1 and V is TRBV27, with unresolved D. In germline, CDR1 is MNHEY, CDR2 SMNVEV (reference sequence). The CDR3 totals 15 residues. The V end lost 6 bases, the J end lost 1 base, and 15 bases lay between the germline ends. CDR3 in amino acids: CASRLRGRENTEAFF. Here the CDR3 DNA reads TGTGCCAGCAGACTCCGAGGAAGGGAGAACACTGAAGCTTTCTTT.

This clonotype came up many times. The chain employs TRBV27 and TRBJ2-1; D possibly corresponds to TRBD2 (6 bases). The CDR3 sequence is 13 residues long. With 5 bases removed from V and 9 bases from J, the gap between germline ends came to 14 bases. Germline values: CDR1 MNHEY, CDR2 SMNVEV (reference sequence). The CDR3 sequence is CASSPRRVGEQFF. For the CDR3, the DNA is TGTGCCAGCAGTCCCCGGAGGGTCGGTGAGCAGTTCTTC.

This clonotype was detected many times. The CDR3 sequence: CASSLSGNPYNEQFF. The CDR3 DNA follows: TGTGCCAGCAGTCTTAGCGGGAATCCCTACAATGAGCAGTTCTTC. The chain uses TRBV27 and TRBJ2-1; the match to TRBD2 covers 8 bases. After removal of 5 bases from V and 2 bases from J, the junction contained 5 bases not matched to a gene. This CDR3 spans 15 amino acids. Germline V CDR1 and CDR2: MNHEY, SMNVEV (reference sequence).

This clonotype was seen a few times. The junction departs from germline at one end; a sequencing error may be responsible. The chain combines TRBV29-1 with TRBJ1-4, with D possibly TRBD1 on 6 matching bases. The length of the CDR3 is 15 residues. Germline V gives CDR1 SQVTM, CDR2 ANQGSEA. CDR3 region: CSVEDGGGAGEKLFF. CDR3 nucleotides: TGCAGCGTAGAAGACGGGGGGGGGGCTGGTGAAAAACTGTTTTTT. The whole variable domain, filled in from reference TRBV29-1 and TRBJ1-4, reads SAVISQKPSRDICQRGTSLTIQCQVDSQVTMMFWYRQQPGQSLTLIATANQGSEATYESGFVIDKFPISRPNLTFSTLTVSNMSPEDSSIYLCSVEDGGGAGEKLFFGSGTQLSVL.

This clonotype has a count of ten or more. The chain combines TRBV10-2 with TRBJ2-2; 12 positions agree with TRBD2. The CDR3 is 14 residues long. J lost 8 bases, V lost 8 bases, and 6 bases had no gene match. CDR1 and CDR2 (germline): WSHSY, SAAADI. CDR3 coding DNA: TGCGCCAGCTTGGTGACTAGCGGGGGAGGGGAGCTGTTTTTT. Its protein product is CASLVTSGGGELFF.